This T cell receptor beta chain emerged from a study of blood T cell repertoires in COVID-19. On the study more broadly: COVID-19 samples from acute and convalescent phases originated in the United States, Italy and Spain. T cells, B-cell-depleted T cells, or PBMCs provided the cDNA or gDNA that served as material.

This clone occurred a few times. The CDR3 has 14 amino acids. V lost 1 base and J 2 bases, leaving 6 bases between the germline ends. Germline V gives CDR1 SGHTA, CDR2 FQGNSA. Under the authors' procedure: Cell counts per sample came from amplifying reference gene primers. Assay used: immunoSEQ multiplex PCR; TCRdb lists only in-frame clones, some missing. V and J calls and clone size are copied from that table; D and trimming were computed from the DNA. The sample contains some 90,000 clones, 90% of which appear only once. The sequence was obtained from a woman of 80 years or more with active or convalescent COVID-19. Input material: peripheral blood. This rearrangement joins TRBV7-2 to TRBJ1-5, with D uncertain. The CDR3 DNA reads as TGTGCCAGCAGCTTAGAAAGAGGCAATCAGCCCCAGCATTTT. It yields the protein CASSLERGNQPQHF. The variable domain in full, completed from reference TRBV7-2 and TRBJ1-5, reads GAGVSQSPSNKVTEKGKDVELRCDPISGHTALYWYRQSLGQGLEFLIYFQGNSAPDKSGLPSDRFSAERTGGSVSTLTIQRTQQEDSAVYLCASSLERGNQPQHFGDGTRLSIL.